These 19 T cell receptor beta chains were sequenced from one sample in a study of CD4+ T cells in melanoma. The table came from immunoSEQ multiplex PCR; TCRdb's copy has only in-frame clones and leaves some out. The table includes 55,000 or so clones, over 60% detected once. The specimen sequenced was tumor tissue. The receptors were sampled from a human donor with melanoma.

This rearrangement joins TRBV7-6 to TRBJ2-1; TRBD1 agrees at 7 bases. Unmatched junction bases numbered 2, after V lost 5 bases and J lost 4 bases. The germline V gene has CDR1 SGHVS and CDR2 FNYEAQ. The CDR3 spans 13 residues. CDR3 sequence reads: CASSTGVYNEQFF. CDR3 DNA: TGTGCCAGCAGCACAGGGGTGTACAATGAGCAGTTCTTC.

V gene TRBV30 combines with J gene TRBJ2-7; 7 bases line up with TRBD1. The V segment lost 3 bases and the J segment 2 bases; nucleotides outside the gene matches: 4. CDR1 is GTSNPN, CDR2 SVGIG, per germline (reference sequence). The CDR3 is 13 residues long. CDR3 sequence: CAWRTGFPYEQYF. For the CDR3, the DNA is TGTGCCTGGAGGACAGGGTTCCCCTACGAGCAGTACTTC.

The chain links TRBV19 to TRBJ2-3; D uncertain. The CDR3 is 14 amino acids. The V gene lost 4 bases and the J gene lost 0 bases, with 8 bases spanning the gap. Germline assignment: CDR1 LNHDA and CDR2 SQIVND (reference sequence). The CDR3 sequence is CASSRQTSTDTQYF. As DNA, the CDR3 is TGTGCCAGTAGTAGGCAGACTAGCACAGATACGCAGTATTTT.

This clone showed up many times. The chain links TRBV5-1 to TRBJ1-2, with D tentatively TRBD1 (5 bases). The CDR3 length is 13 residues. Germline V lookup: CDR1 SGHRS, CDR2 YFSETQ. V lost 0 bases and J lost 6, with 9 bases in between. The CDR3 protein is CASSLAEGDGYTF. The CDR3 nucleotides read TGCGCCAGCAGCTTGGCCGAAGGGGATGGCTACACCTTC. The whole variable domain, remainder taken from reference TRBV5-1 and TRBJ1-2, is KAGVTQTPRYLIKTRGQQVTLSCSPISGHRSVSWYQQTPGQGLQFLFEYFSETQRNKGNFPGRFSGRQFSNSRSEMNVSTLELGDSALYLCASSLAEGDGYTFGSGTRLTVV.

About this clone itself: It differs at one base from a far larger clone, so likely a read error. The V gene is TRBV27, the J gene TRBJ2-7; TRBD1 agrees at 8 bases. The V segment lost 4 bases and the J segment 2 bases; nucleotides outside the gene matches: 4. CDR1 and CDR2 (germline): MNHEY, SMNVEV (reference sequence). The CDR3 runs 14 residues. CDR3 protein: CASSSGTGPYEQYF. CDR3 bases: TGTGCCAGCAGTTCCGGGACAGGACCCTACGAGCAGTACTTC.

The chain links TRBV5-1 to TRBJ2-7; possibly TRBD2 for D (5 bases). Germline V CDR1 and CDR2: SGHRS, YFSETQ. With 4 bases removed from V and 3 bases from J, the gap between germline ends came to 11 bases. The CDR3 covers 13 residues. The CDR3 DNA reads as TGCGCCAGCAGCCCATCGGGGTTCTACGAGCAGTACTTC. It is translated as CASSPSGFYEQYF.

The chain couples TRBV4-3 to TRBJ1-2; no clear D gene. Germline assignment: CDR1 LGHNA and CDR2 YSLEER. V was trimmed by 4 bases and J by 3 bases, leaving 9 bases between them. The CDR3 loop spans 13 amino acids. This CDR3 is CASSPGPDYGYTF. CDR3 DNA: TGCGCCAGCAGCCCCGGTCCCGACTATGGCTACACCTTC.

The chain couples TRBV6-5 to TRBJ1-1, with D hard to call. CDR1 MNHEY and CDR2 SVGAGI come from the germline V gene. The CDR3 contains 13 residues. V was pared by 4 bases and J by 2 bases, with 8 bases between. The CDR3 here is CASSFVRNTEAFF. For the CDR3, the DNA is TGTGCCAGCAGTTTCGTAAGAAACACTGAAGCTTTCTTT.

The CDR3 spells CASSQDSGTGANVLTF. The CDR3 nucleotides are TGCGCCAGCAGCCAAGATAGCGGTACTGGGGCCAACGTCCTGACTTTC. The rearrangement joins TRBV4-3 to TRBJ2-6, with D possibly being TRBD2 (6 bases). The CDR3 covers 16 residues. Trimming took off 0 bases at V and 2 bases at J, with 8 bases between the two ends. Germline CDR1 is LGHNA and CDR2 is YSLEER.

This chain joins TRBV25-1 and TRBJ2-1; the match to TRBD2 covers 14 bases. Germline CDR1 is MGHDK and CDR2 is SYGVNS. The CDR3 runs to 13 residues. V lost 10 bases to trimming and J lost 9 bases; unmatched junction nucleotides: 5. The chain's CDR3 is CATGLAGGSEQFF. CDR3 sequence (DNA): TGTGCCACCGGACTAGCGGGGGGAAGTGAGCAGTTCTTC.

This clone was recorded only once. This chain links TRBV7-2 with TRBJ1-1; D call uncertain. The CDR3 extends over 13 amino acids. CDR1 SGHTA and CDR2 FQGNSA come from the germline V gene. V lost 1 base, J lost 7 bases, and 10 bases lay in between. The CDR3: CASSLEKFSEAFF. In nucleotides, the CDR3 is TGTGCCAGCAGCTTAGAGAAATTCAGTGAAGCTTTCTTT.

J is TRBJ2-7 and V is TRBV6-5; D gene uncertain. The CDR3 covers 14 residues. Germline loops: CDR1 MNHEY, CDR2 SVGAGI. V gave up 6 bases and J gave up 3 bases, with 15 bases separating them. CDR3 amino acids: CASSLSTRRYEQYF. CDR3 nucleotides: TGTGCCAGCAGCCTATCAACGCGTCGCTACGAGCAGTACTTC.

The rearrangement joins TRBV4-2 to TRBJ2-5; the D gene is possibly TRBD1 (5 bases). Germline V gene data show CDR1 as LGHNA and CDR2 as YNFKEQ. V was clipped by 4 bases and J by 3 bases, with 18 bases between them. There are 16 residues in the CDR3. Here the CDR3 DNA reads TGTGCCAGCAGCCCAGAAATAGGGGCAGCCGAAGAGACCCAGTACTTC. Translated, it gives CASSPEIGAAEETQYF.

The rearrangement joins TRBV18 to TRBJ1-3; possibly TRBD1 for D (6 bases). Germline V gene lookup returns CDR1 KGHSH and CDR2 LQKENI. The CDR3 spans 16 residues. Deletions cut 5 bases from V and 0 bases from J, with 14 bases between. The CDR3 is CASSRDTGSSGNTIYF. The DNA for the CDR3 is TGTGCCAGCTCAAGGGACACCGGGAGCTCTGGAAACACCATATATTTT.

The V call is TRBV5-1, the J call TRBJ2-1, with D possibly being TRBD1 (6 bases). Germline CDR1 reads SGHRS; CDR2 reads YFSETQ. The V end was cut by 4 bases, the J end by 5 bases, with 10 bases between. The CDR3 is 13 amino acids. CDR3 coding DNA: TGCGCCAGCAGCAGCCCAGGGGACAATGAGCAGTTCTTC. Protein sequence: CASSSPGDNEQFF.

There are a few counts of this clone. V usage is TRBV29-1 and J usage is TRBJ2-5, with D possibly TRBD1 on 5 matching bases. CDR3 size: 14 residues. Germline CDR1 is SQVTM and CDR2 is ANQGSEA. V lost 6 bases, J lost 1 base, and 15 bases lay in between. CDR3 sequence reads: CSVKGAGFQETQYF. The CDR3 DNA follows: TGCAGCGTAAAAGGGGCAGGGTTCCAAGAGACCCAGTACTTC.

The chain's CDR3 is CASSEYRGNYGYTF. In DNA form, the CDR3 reads TGTGCCAGCAGTGAATATAGAGGGAACTATGGCTACACCTTC. The chain recombines TRBV2 with TRBJ1-2; D uncertain. CDR3 length: 14 amino acids. V was shortened by 2 bases and J by 2 bases, with 9 bases between the two germline ends. The germline gives CDR1 SNHLY, CDR2 FYNNEI.

This clone was picked up a small number of times. The chain recombines TRBV30 with TRBJ1-6; no clear D. The CDR3 extends over 14 amino acids. The germline V gene encodes CDR1 GTSNPN and CDR2 SVGIG (reference sequence). Trimming pared 1 base from V and 2 bases from J, leaving 6 bases between. The CDR3: CAWSAGTYNSPLHF. CDR3 nucleotides: TGTGCCTGGAGTGCAGGAACCTATAATTCACCCCTCCACTTT.

V gene TRBV15 combines with J gene TRBJ2-1, with D tentatively TRBD1 or TRBD2 (7 bases each). CDR3 length equals 17 residues. V lost 3 bases and J 5 bases, leaving 20 bases between the germline ends. CDR1 is LNHNV, CDR2 YYDKDF, per germline (reference sequence). DNA of the CDR3: TGTGCCACCAGCAGGGGGGGAGGGGGACAGAGCAACAATGAGCAGTTCTTC. Translation: CATSRGGGGQSNNEQFF.